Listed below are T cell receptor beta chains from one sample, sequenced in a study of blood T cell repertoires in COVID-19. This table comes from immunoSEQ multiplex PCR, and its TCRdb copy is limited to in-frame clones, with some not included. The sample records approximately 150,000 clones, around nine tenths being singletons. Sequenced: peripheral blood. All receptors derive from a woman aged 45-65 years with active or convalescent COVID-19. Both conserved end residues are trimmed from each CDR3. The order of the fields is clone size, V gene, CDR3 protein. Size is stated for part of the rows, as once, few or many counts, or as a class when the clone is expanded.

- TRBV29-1 SAGRTGSTEAF
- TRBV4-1 ASSGASLSSGNTIY
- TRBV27 ASSLRDRFGTDTQY
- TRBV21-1 ARFGRRIHRSYEQY
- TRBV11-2 ASSLDRASGNTIY
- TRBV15 ATRDSGGANVLT
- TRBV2 ASIKGLAGIDYEQY
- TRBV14 ASSQGGYEKLF
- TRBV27 ASSLSSGFSTEAF
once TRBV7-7 ASSLGGGSDEQY
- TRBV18 ASSSLGQGFGETQY
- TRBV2 ASSRGQGLIYEQY
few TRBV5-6 ASSRRSEGFNYGYT
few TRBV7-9 ASSLAGDADTQY
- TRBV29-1 SVERTTSSNEQF
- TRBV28 ASSFGVSGNTIY
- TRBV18 ASSPQAGATDTQY
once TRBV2 ASSEKGGQVNTGELF
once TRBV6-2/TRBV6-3 ASSYGGTVSNQPQH
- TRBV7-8 ASSTSREGYT
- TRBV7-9 ASSPRQLTDTQY
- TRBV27 ASSLNSANYGYT
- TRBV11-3 ASSLDGQDQTSYEQY
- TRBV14 ASSPETSGRALSYEQY
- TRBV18 ASSPVATETYSNQPQH
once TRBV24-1 ATSDAPRDYGYT
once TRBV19 ASIGPGQGTLNTEAF
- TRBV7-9 ASSSSSTGPYEKLF
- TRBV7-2 ASSYSIAGGSYEQY
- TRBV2 ASSGRQGAYGYT
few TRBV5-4 ASSNRDRPYNEQF
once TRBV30 AWSSGASNQPQH
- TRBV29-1 SAKTSEASEQY
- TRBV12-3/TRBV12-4 ASARSGEQY
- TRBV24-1 ATSDFENHRTSGRELYDEQY
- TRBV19 ASSIEWTGLNGYT
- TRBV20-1 SASKGNGYT
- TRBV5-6 ASSRTGVRTGELF
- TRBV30 AWSAGADTQY